This T cell receptor beta chain is from a study of blood T cell repertoires in COVID-19. On the study more broadly: The origin of the acute and convalescent COVID-19 samples was the United States, Italy and Spain.

Profiling relied on immunoSEQ multiplex PCR, and the TCRdb table lists in-frame clones only, not all of them. This repertoire shows a few hundred thousand clones, roughly 90% found once; its top ten account for less than 3.5%. This clone was seen once. One Seattle source followed patients from active infection through their disease course. Input material: peripheral blood. The clonotype was recovered from a woman aged 25 to 45 with COVID-19, enrolled during active disease.

CDR3 DNA: TGTGCCAGCTCAGCGGACAAGGGCGGAAACACCATATATTTT. Encoded protein: CASSADKGGNTIYF. V and J are TRBV18 and TRBJ1-3, with a weak D call TRBD1 (5 bases). Germline lookup yields CDR1 KGHSH and CDR2 LQKENI. V was trimmed by 5 bases and J by 4 bases, leaving 12 bases between them. This CDR3 is 14 amino acids long.